A selection of T cell receptor beta chains follows, all from one sample in a study of control samples from healthy donors and cancer patients. Data came from immunoSEQ multiplex PCR; TCRdb stores just in-frame clones and leaves some out. Here the sample spans fewer than 200,000 clones, around nine tenths being singletons. Sequencing input: blood. The receptors come from a man younger than 45 in good health. Both conserved end residues are part of each CDR3. The D gene is left open where the match is weak. The size entry is marked missing in some rows and otherwise reads once, few, many or a size class.

v_gene: TRBV6-2/TRBV6-3; abundance: -; d_gene: TRBD2; j_gene: TRBJ2-7; CDR3aa: CASSTPRLAGAGYGEQYF; CDR3nt: TGTGCCAGCAGTACCCCTCGTCTAGCGGGGGCTGGCTACGGCGAGCAGTACTTC
v_gene: TRBV11-2; abundance: -; d_gene: TRBD1; j_gene: TRBJ1-1; CDR3aa: CASSLDRGLSAFF; CDR3nt: TGTGCCAGCAGCTTAGACAGGGGGCTTTCAGCTTTCTTT
v_gene: TRBV29-1; abundance: once; d_gene: TRBD2; j_gene: TRBJ2-3; CDR3aa: CSANGLAGGADTQYF; CDR3nt: TGCAGCGCCAACGGACTAGCGGGGGGGGCGGATACGCAGTATTTT
v_gene: TRBV5-5; abundance: -; d_gene: -; j_gene: TRBJ1-3; CDR3aa: CASSQGRTGNTIYF; CDR3nt: TGTGCCAGCAGCCAAGGGAGAACTGGAAACACCATATATTTT
v_gene: TRBV12-3/TRBV12-4; abundance: -; d_gene: -; j_gene: TRBJ1-1; CDR3aa: CASSPDGNTEAFF; CDR3nt: TGTGCCAGCAGTCCGGACGGAAACACTGAAGCTTTCTTT
v_gene: TRBV25-1; abundance: -; d_gene: TRBD1; j_gene: TRBJ1-1; CDR3aa: CASRAGTGWAGEAFF; CDR3nt: TGTGCCAGCAGAGCCGGGACAGGCTGGGCGGGTGAAGCTTTCTTT
v_gene: TRBV13; abundance: -; d_gene: TRBD2; j_gene: TRBJ2-1; CDR3aa: CASSRTSGKYNEQFF; CDR3nt: TGTGCCAGCAGCCGGACTAGCGGAAAATACAATGAGCAGTTCTTC
v_gene: TRBV5-1; abundance: -; d_gene: -; j_gene: TRBJ1-3; CDR3aa: CASRQDRSSGNTIYF; CDR3nt: TGCGCCAGCAGACAAGACCGAAGCTCTGGAAACACCATATATTTT
v_gene: TRBV10-3; abundance: -; d_gene: -; j_gene: TRBJ2-7; CDR3aa: CAISDGAEQYF; CDR3nt: TGTGCCATCAGTGACGGAGCCGAGCAGTACTTC
v_gene: TRBV7-9; abundance: -; d_gene: -; j_gene: TRBJ1-2; CDR3aa: CASTPQANYGYTF; CDR3nt: TGTGCCAGCACCCCCCAGGCTAACTATGGCTACACCTTC
v_gene: TRBV2; abundance: -; d_gene: -; j_gene: TRBJ2-4; CDR3aa: CASSVGRAKNIQYF; CDR3nt: TGTGCCAGCAGTGTCGGCAGGGCCAAAAACATTCAGTACTTC
v_gene: TRBV7-2; abundance: -; d_gene: -; j_gene: TRBJ2-7; CDR3aa: CASSFAGTVSYEQYF; CDR3nt: TGTGCCAGCAGCTTCGCAGGCACCGTCTCCTACGAGCAGTACTTC
v_gene: TRBV2; abundance: -; d_gene: TRBD2; j_gene: TRBJ2-5; CDR3aa: CASSGTSGRINQETQYF; CDR3nt: TGTGCCAGCAGTGGAACTAGCGGGAGAATAAACCAAGAGACCCAGTACTTC
v_gene: TRBV4-1; abundance: -; d_gene: TRBD1; j_gene: TRBJ1-6; CDR3aa: CASKDLGRGRSPLHF; CDR3nt: TGCGCCAGCAAGGACCTGGGCAGGGGGCGATCACCCCTCCACTTT
v_gene: TRBV7-2; abundance: -; d_gene: -; j_gene: TRBJ1-1; CDR3aa: CASSPRGNTEAFF; CDR3nt: TGTGCCAGCAGCCCACGGGGAAACACTGAAGCTTTCTTT
v_gene: TRBV11-2; abundance: -; d_gene: -; j_gene: TRBJ2-2; CDR3aa: CASRNIEGRPNTGELFF; CDR3nt: TGTGCCAGCAGGAATATCGAGGGACGACCGAACACCGGGGAGCTGTTTTTT
v_gene: TRBV6-4; abundance: -; d_gene: -; j_gene: TRBJ2-2; CDR3aa: CASSLAGDTGELFF; CDR3nt: TGTGCCAGCAGTTTGGCAGGGGACACCGGGGAGCTGTTTTTT
v_gene: TRBV5-4; abundance: -; d_gene: TRBD2; j_gene: TRBJ2-5; CDR3aa: CASFDQRGGQETQYF; CDR3nt: TGTGCCAGCTTTGACCAGCGGGGGGGACAAGAGACCCAGTACTTC
v_gene: TRBV5-4; abundance: -; d_gene: -; j_gene: TRBJ2-2; CDR3aa: CASSLYTGELFF; CDR3nt: TGTGCCAGCAGCTTATACACCGGGGAGCTGTTTTTT
v_gene: TRBV27; abundance: -; d_gene: -; j_gene: TRBJ2-1; CDR3aa: CASSLFFSGYNEQFF; CDR3nt: TGTGCCAGCAGTTTATTTTTTAGCGGATACAATGAGCAGTTCTTC
v_gene: TRBV4-1; abundance: -; d_gene: -; j_gene: TRBJ1-6; CDR3aa: CASSQGEEGRSPLHF; CDR3nt: TGCGCCAGCAGCCAAGGGGAGGAGGGGCGGTCACCCCTCCACTTT
v_gene: TRBV5-1; abundance: -; d_gene: TRBD2; j_gene: TRBJ2-3; CDR3aa: CASSFSGGATDTQYF; CDR3nt: TGCGCCAGCAGCTTTAGCGGGGGGGCAACGGATACGCAGTATTTT
v_gene: TRBV3-1/TRBV3-2; abundance: few; d_gene: -; j_gene: TRBJ2-1; CDR3aa: CASSRRARRDNEQFF; CDR3nt: TGTGCCAGCAGCCGGAGGGCGCGGCGCGACAATGAGCAGTTCTTC
v_gene: TRBV5-4; abundance: -; d_gene: -; j_gene: TRBJ1-2; CDR3aa: CASSSGSNYGYTF; CDR3nt: TGTGCCAGCAGCTCGGGGTCCAACTATGGCTACACCTTC
v_gene: TRBV5-1; abundance: -; d_gene: TRBD2; j_gene: TRBJ2-2; CDR3aa: CASSSGLAGGRTGELFF; CDR3nt: TGCGCCAGCAGCTCCGGACTAGCGGGAGGGCGGACCGGGGAGCTGTTTTTT
v_gene: TRBV20-1; abundance: -; d_gene: -; j_gene: TRBJ1-1; CDR3aa: CSAIGAGKAFF; CDR3nt: TGCAGTGCCATAGGGGCAGGGAAAGCTTTCTTT
v_gene: TRBV6-5; abundance: -; d_gene: -; j_gene: TRBJ1-1; CDR3aa: CASSPTGRPNPEAFF; CDR3nt: TGTGCCAGCAGCCCGACCGGGAGACCTAATCCTGAAGCTTTCTTT
v_gene: TRBV28; abundance: -; d_gene: -; j_gene: TRBJ2-7; CDR3aa: CASIGLAPYEQYF; CDR3nt: TGTGCCAGCATTGGACTCGCCCCCTACGAGCAGTACTTC
v_gene: TRBV3-1/TRBV3-2; abundance: -; d_gene: -; j_gene: TRBJ1-1; CDR3aa: CASSQLRLGGSEAFF; CDR3nt: TGTGCCAGCAGCCAACTCAGATTAGGGGGTTCTGAAGCTTTCTTT
v_gene: TRBV30; abundance: few; d_gene: -; j_gene: TRBJ2-7; CDR3aa: CAWSVQGYEQYF; CDR3nt: TGTGCCTGGAGTGTACAGGGCTACGAGCAGTACTTC
v_gene: TRBV30; abundance: -; d_gene: TRBD2; j_gene: TRBJ2-1; CDR3aa: CAWSRTSGGTYNEQFF; CDR3nt: TGTGCCTGGAGCCGGACTAGCGGGGGTACCTACAATGAGCAGTTCTTC
v_gene: TRBV5-6; abundance: -; d_gene: -; j_gene: TRBJ2-7; CDR3aa: CASSLLMYEQYF; CDR3nt: TGTGCCAGCAGCTTGCTGATGTACGAGCAGTACTTC
v_gene: TRBV7-8; abundance: -; d_gene: -; j_gene: TRBJ1-1; CDR3aa: CASSLGGLTTEAFF; CDR3nt: TGTGCCAGCAGCTTAGGGGGTTTGACCACTGAAGCTTTCTTT
v_gene: TRBV3-1/TRBV3-2; abundance: -; d_gene: -; j_gene: TRBJ1-2; CDR3aa: CASSRLCYYGYTF; CDR3nt: TGTGCCAGCAGCCGTCTATGTTACTATGGCTACACCTTC
v_gene: TRBV7-2; abundance: -; d_gene: TRBD1; j_gene: TRBJ1-4; CDR3aa: CASSLVAGQGGEKLFF; CDR3nt: TGTGCCAGCAGCTTAGTGGCGGGACAGGGAGGTGAAAAACTGTTTTTT
v_gene: TRBV6-5; abundance: -; d_gene: -; j_gene: TRBJ2-3; CDR3aa: CASSRADTQYF; CDR3nt: TGTGCCAGCAGTCGAGCAGATACGCAGTATTTT
v_gene: TRBV6-6; abundance: -; d_gene: -; j_gene: TRBJ2-7; CDR3aa: CASSYSDKVVF; CDR3nt: TGTGCCAGCAGTTACTCGGACAAGGTCGTCTTC
v_gene: TRBV19; abundance: -; d_gene: -; j_gene: TRBJ1-2; CDR3aa: CASSKGGPYGYTF; CDR3nt: TGTGCCAGTAGTAAGGGGGGGCCCTATGGCTACACCTTC
v_gene: TRBV12-3/TRBV12-4; abundance: -; d_gene: -; j_gene: TRBJ1-1; CDR3aa: CASSPLMNTEAFF; CDR3nt: TGTGCCAGCAGTCCCCTCATGAACACTGAAGCTTTCTTT
v_gene: TRBV5-5; abundance: once; d_gene: -; j_gene: TRBJ2-5; CDR3aa: CASSLEGARSGTQYF; CDR3nt: TGTGCCAGCAGCTTGGAGGGAGCTAGGTCCGGGACCCAGTACTTC
v_gene: TRBV6-1; abundance: -; d_gene: -; j_gene: TRBJ1-6; CDR3aa: CASSEAAPLHF; CDR3nt: TGTGCCAGCAGTGAAGCCGCACCCCTCCACTTT
v_gene: TRBV7-9; abundance: -; d_gene: TRBD1; j_gene: TRBJ2-1; CDR3aa: CASSSQGNEQFF; CDR3nt: TGTGCCAGCAGCTCACAGGGGAATGAGCAGTTCTTC
v_gene: TRBV28; abundance: many; d_gene: -; j_gene: TRBJ1-2; CDR3aa: CASSSLNYGYTF; CDR3nt: TGTGCCAGCAGTTCGTTAAACTATGGCTACACCTTC
v_gene: TRBV11-1; abundance: -; d_gene: TRBD2; j_gene: TRBJ2-3; CDR3aa: CASSLLAGGTDTQYF; CDR3nt: TGTGCCAGCAGCCTTTTAGCGGGAGGCACAGATACGCAGTATTTT
v_gene: TRBV5-1; abundance: -; d_gene: -; j_gene: TRBJ1-1; CDR3aa: CASSLETGNTEAFF; CDR3nt: TGCGCCAGCAGCTTGGAAACAGGGAACACTGAAGCTTTCTTT
v_gene: TRBV28; abundance: -; d_gene: -; j_gene: TRBJ2-3; CDR3aa: CASSFGSTDTQYF; CDR3nt: TGTGCCAGCAGTTTCGGGAGCACAGATACGCAGTATTTT
v_gene: TRBV3-1/TRBV3-2; abundance: once; d_gene: -; j_gene: TRBJ2-7; CDR3aa: CASSQGGAGEQYF; CDR3nt: TGTGCCAGCAGCCAAGGGGGGGCAGGCGAGCAGTACTTC
v_gene: TRBV7-9; abundance: -; d_gene: -; j_gene: TRBJ2-1; CDR3aa: CASSRTHEQFF; CDR3nt: TGTGCCAGCAGTCGAACCCATGAGCAGTTCTTC
v_gene: TRBV19; abundance: few; d_gene: -; j_gene: TRBJ1-2; CDR3aa: CASSIWRGADTNYGYTF; CDR3nt: TGTGCCAGTAGTATATGGCGGGGGGCAGATACTAACTATGGCTACACCTTC
v_gene: TRBV27; abundance: -; d_gene: -; j_gene: TRBJ1-5; CDR3aa: CASRPSRLGGSQHF; CDR3nt: TGTGCCAGCCGGCCCTCTCGGCTTGGGGGGTCCCAGCATTTT
v_gene: TRBV4-3; abundance: -; d_gene: TRBD2; j_gene: TRBJ2-1; CDR3aa: CASSAEVLAGGLNEQFF; CDR3nt: TGCGCCAGCAGCGCTGAAGTACTAGCGGGGGGGCTCAATGAGCAGTTCTTC
v_gene: TRBV28; abundance: once; d_gene: TRBD2; j_gene: TRBJ2-7; CDR3aa: CASSLVSSGRVHEQYF; CDR3nt: TGTGCCAGCAGTTTGGTTTCCAGCGGGAGGGTGCACGAGCAGTACTTC
v_gene: TRBV5-1; abundance: once; d_gene: -; j_gene: TRBJ2-5; CDR3aa: CASSLSRVEEETQYF; CDR3nt: TGCGCCAGCAGCTTGTCCAGGGTCGAGGAAGAGACCCAGTACTTC
v_gene: TRBV7-9; abundance: -; d_gene: -; j_gene: TRBJ1-6; CDR3aa: CASSSEGSPLHF; CDR3nt: TGTGCCAGCAGCTCGGAGGGGTCACCCCTCCACTTT
v_gene: TRBV28; abundance: -; d_gene: TRBD1; j_gene: TRBJ2-7; CDR3aa: CASSRYGQGRNEQYF; CDR3nt: TGTGCCAGCAGTCGTTACGGACAGGGTAGGAACGAGCAGTACTTC